This TCR beta chain is from a study of shared clonotypes between healthy human individuals. Study overall: Two female and three male donors aged 18 to 49 were enrolled. Study-level findings and limits: Sampling covered blood only; tissue repertoires likely differ. Sharing across four donors was seen in approximately 5.2% of naive CD4 clonotypes. It was anticipated that sequencing depth would influence how many clonotypes donors shared.

CD45RO-negative, CCR7-selected cells formed the naive CD8 fraction, which excluded terminally differentiated effector memory CD45RA+ cells. About this clone: Its target is not known.

Method: immunoSEQ multiplex PCR; TCRdb's copy keeps in-frame clones and lacks some. The sample carries 2 million to 2.5 million clones, just under 95% recorded once. The sequence came from a man aged 18 to 30 in good health. Sequenced: naive CD8+ T cells sorted from blood.

The CDR3 DNA sequence: TGTGCCAGCAGCTTAGTCGGGTCCCCTAGCACAGATACGCAGTATTTT. It yields the protein CASSLVGSPSTDTQYF. This chain links TRBV7-9 with TRBJ2-3; D gene uncertain. Germline V gene sequence: CDR1 SEHNR, CDR2 FQNEAQ (reference sequence). The CDR3 is 16 residues long. Deletions cut 1 base from V and 0 bases from J, with 11 bases between.